Each of the 13 T cell receptor beta chains below was sequenced from the same sample in a study of human T cells and chemical hapten exposure. Time point described: patch test 1, 2 weeks after DPC sensitization. The treatment is: therapeutic diphenylcyclopropenone sensitization with weekly scalp DPC. TCRdb independently ran MiXCR on the RACE reads; one entry per CDR3 protein. The repertoire has roughly 180,000 distinct CDR3 sequences, 20% to 25% of them found once; the top ten carry about 6.7%. The source material was whole blood, sampled in connection with sensitization to the hapten diphenylcyclopropenone (DPC). All receptors come from a woman aged 45-60 years with alopecia areata. Some clones in this sample may be carry-over from other donors' samples.

The V gene is TRBV6-6, the J gene TRBJ2-7; 8 bases are shared with TRBD1. The trim removed 8 bases at V and 6 bases at J, leaving 15 bases unmatched. Looked up from germline, CDR1 is MNHNY and CDR2 is SVGAGI (reference sequence). This CDR3 is built from 15 residues. DNA for the CDR3: TGTGCCAGCGAGGATCCGGGACAGGATTTCTCCGAGCAGTACTTC. This encodes CASEDPGQDFSEQYF.

The chain carries TRBV7-2 and TRBJ2-1, with a tentative D call TRBD2 (6 bases). In germline, CDR1 is SGHTA, CDR2 FQGNSA. Trimming removed 1 base from V and 5 bases from J, with 21 bases in between. CDR3 length equals 18 residues. CDR3 sequence: CASSLGDMLGGLHNEQFF. The CDR3 DNA follows: TGTGCCAGCAGCTTAGGCGATATGTTGGGGGGTCTCCACAATGAGCAGTTCTTC.

This chain uses TRBV7-9 with TRBJ2-6; perhaps TRBD1 as D (6 bases). The V gene's germline CDR1 is SEHNR and CDR2 FQNEAQ (reference sequence). The CDR3 is 16 amino acids. V was trimmed by 5 bases and J by 0 bases, leaving 11 bases between them. CDR3 residues: CASSGRGYSGANVLTF. DNA of the CDR3: TGTGCCAGCAGCGGCAGGGGTTACTCTGGGGCCAACGTCCTGACTTTC.

This clonotype was counted a few times. The rearrangement uses TRBV5-1 and TRBJ2-2, with TRBD2 matching 8 bases. CDR1 SGHRS and CDR2 YFSETQ come from the germline V gene. V lost 4 bases and J lost 1; bases outside the gene matches: 3. The CDR3 spans 15 residues. The CDR3 DNA follows: TGCGCCAGCAGCGAACTAGCGGAGAACACCGGGGAGCTGTTTTTT. Its translation is CASSELAENTGELFF.

This clonotype was recorded once. This chain uses TRBV3-1 with TRBJ1-2; 7 bases match TRBD1. Germline values: CDR1 LGHDT, CDR2 YNNKEL (reference sequence). This CDR3 has 12 amino acids. J gave up 6 bases and V 10 bases, and 8 bases lay outside the gene matches. In nucleotides, the CDR3 is TGTGCCACCGTAGACAGGGCCCATGGCTACACCTTC. It is translated as CATVDRAHGYTF. Combining the CDR3 with reference TRBV3-1 and TRBJ1-2 gives the whole variable domain DTAVSQTPKYLVTQMGNDKSIKCEQNLGHDTMYWYKQDSKKFLKIMFSYNNKELIINETVPNRFSPKSPDKAHLNLHINSLELGDSAVYFCATVDRAHGYTFGSGTRLTVV.

The sample holds a few counts of this clonotype. The CDR3 loop is CSAYRTEKVPYGYTF. The CDR3 DNA reads as TGCAGTGCTTACAGGACAGAGAAGGTCCCCTATGGCTACACCTTC. V usage is TRBV20-1 and J usage is TRBJ1-2; the D gene is possibly TRBD1 (6 bases). Germline V gene lookup returns CDR1 DFQATT and CDR2 SNEGSKA (reference sequence). The V and J ends lost 5 bases and 4 bases respectively, with 20 bases between them. The CDR3 is 15 residues long.

This clonotype turned up a few times. The chain links TRBV10-2 to TRBJ2-7; D perhaps matches TRBD2 (6 bases). This CDR3 is built from 14 residues. CDR1 and CDR2 (germline): WSHSY, SAAADI. V was clipped by 10 bases and J by 6 bases, with 22 bases between them. The CDR3 DNA follows: TGCGCCACGCTAGCAGACGGGACTCCTTTCGAGCAGTACTTC. Translating gives CATLADGTPFEQYF.

The gene calls are TRBV6-1 and TRBJ2-1, with TRBD2 identical over 10 bases. Germline V CDR1 and CDR2: MNHNS, SASEGT. The J segment lost 8 bases and the V segment lost 6 bases, leaving 7 bases of the junction unmatched. CDR3 length equals 14 residues. The CDR3 reads CASRPSGSWDEQFF. CDR3 coding DNA: TGTGCCAGCAGACCTAGCGGGAGTTGGGATGAGCAGTTCTTC.

This clonotype has at least ten counts. This chain links TRBV7-3 with TRBJ2-7, with D hard to call. CDR1 SGHTA and CDR2 FQGTGA come from the germline V gene. The CDR3 runs to 13 residues. V lost 0 bases and J 0 bases, leaving 3 bases between the germline ends. CDR3 amino acids: CASSLTPSYEQYF. As DNA, the CDR3 is TGTGCCAGCAGCTTAACCCCCTCCTACGAGCAGTACTTC.

In its sample, this clonotype was seen many times. The chain uses TRBV12-3 or TRBV12-4 and TRBJ2-6; 8 bases are shared with TRBD1. CDR3 size: 16 residues. V dropped 3 bases and J dropped 1; count of bases not matched to a gene: 2. The CDR3 here is CASSFHRGSGANVLTF. In DNA, the CDR3 is TGTGCCAGCAGTTTCCACAGGGGGTCTGGGGCCAACGTCCTGACTTTC.

The chain employs TRBV7-3 and TRBJ2-1; 7 bases match TRBD2. V lost 5 bases, J lost 2 bases, and 9 bases stayed unmatched. CDR3 length: 16 residues. Germline-derived CDR1 and CDR2 are SGHTA and FQGTGA. Written as DNA, the CDR3 is TGTGCCAGCAGCAAAGGGGCGGGAGTAACCTACAATGAGCAGTTCTTC. It specifies CASSKGAGVTYNEQFF.

V gene TRBV12-3 or TRBV12-4 combines with J gene TRBJ1-5; D is possibly TRBD1 (6 bases). The CDR3 runs 15 residues. V shed 6 bases and J shed 7 bases, with 19 bases lying between them. The CDR3 DNA reads as TGTGCCAGCAGACGTACCGCACAGGGTAGGCAGCCCCAGCATTTT. Its translation is CASRRTAQGRQPQHF.

This clonotype turned up a few times. V and J are TRBV12-3 or TRBV12-4 and TRBJ1-3, with 9 bases that match TRBD1. This CDR3 contains 15 residues. Trimming cost V 6 bases and J 0 bases; bases outside gene matches: 3. CDR3 sequence (DNA): TGTGCCAGCAGGTTGACAGGGGGCTCTGGAAACACCATATATTTT. It yields the protein CASRLTGGSGNTIYF.